This entry is about one T cell receptor (beta chain). The antigen is undetermined. This sample is part of a study of shared clonotypes between healthy human individuals. Overall study findings and caveats: Larger richness was generally estimated for naive than memory subsets.

The repertoire was sequenced with immunoSEQ multiplex PCR; TCRdb's copy has only in-frame clones and lacks some. The sample includes about 980,000 clones, around three quarters of them seen just once. Every contributor of samples was a Caucasian grown-up residing in Nashville, Tennessee. Naive CD4+ cells were CD45RA-selected; the remaining cells were memory. The germline V gene has CDR1 KGHSH and CDR2 LQKENI. This CDR3 comprises 16 residues. J lost 2 bases, V lost 3 bases, and 4 bases had no gene match. The J gene is TRBJ2-1, the V gene TRBV18; TRBD1 aligns across 10 bases. The receptor comes from a man aged 18 to 29 in good health. Material for sequencing was memory CD4+ T cells sorted from blood. Subset described: CD45RA-negative fraction. This CDR3 reads CASSPGDRGTYNEQFF. CDR3 nucleotide sequence: TGTGCCAGCTCACCCGGGGACAGGGGAACCTACAATGAGCAGTTCTTC.